These 27 T cell receptor beta chains originate from one sample sequenced in a study of shared T cell receptors in the human thymus. TCRdb's copy holds only in-frame clones and misses some; the assay was immunoSEQ multiplex PCR. The data show approximately 580,000 clones, around 82% seen once. The sample was also reused in another study, on human thymus T cells.

The sample consisted of thymocytes. These receptors came from a boy younger than two with a congenital heart defect.

The chain uses TRBV9 and TRBJ2-1; TRBD2 aligns across 14 bases. Germline values: CDR1 SGDLS, CDR2 YYNGEE. V lost 3 bases, J lost 7 bases, and 6 bases stayed unmatched. CDR3 size: 16 residues. The CDR3 bases are TGTGCCAGCAGCGAGGGACTAGCGGGAGACAAAAATGAGCAGTTCTTC. It specifies CASSEGLAGDKNEQFF.

The V call is TRBV7-3, the J call TRBJ2-3; TRBD1 is a possible D gene (5 bases). The germline V gene has CDR1 SGHTA and CDR2 FQGTGA. The CDR3 length is 15 residues. Trimming cost V 5 bases and J 0 bases, with 12 bases left between them. In nucleotides, the CDR3 is TGTGCCAGCAGCCCGCAGGGTTCTAGCACAGATACGCAGTATTTT. Translated, it gives CASSPQGSSTDTQYF.

The V call is TRBV5-4, the J call TRBJ2-5; 7 bases fit TRBD2. The J segment lost 3 bases and the V segment lost 1 base, leaving 9 bases of the junction unmatched. The CDR3 runs to 16 residues. CDR1 SGHNT and CDR2 YYREEE come from the germline V gene (reference sequence). The CDR3 reads CASSLWWASGEETQYF. The DNA for the CDR3 is TGTGCCAGCAGCTTGTGGTGGGCTAGCGGAGAAGAGACCCAGTACTTC.

The chain carries TRBV25-1 and TRBJ2-3, with 9 bases aligning to TRBD2. Unmatched junction bases numbered 6, after V lost 1 base and J lost 4 bases. The CDR3 covers 16 residues. Germline lookup yields CDR1 MGHDK and CDR2 SYGVNS. The CDR3 DNA reads as TGTGCCAGCAGTGAATTGGCACTAGCGGGTGCAGATACGCAGTATTTT. Protein product: CASSELALAGADTQYF.

This clone was counted a few times. The chain links TRBV4-3 to TRBJ1-1; unclear D gene. The germline CDR1 and CDR2 sequences are LGHNA and YSLEER. The CDR3 spans 13 residues. With 0 bases removed from V and 7 bases from J, the gap between germline ends came to 9 bases. CDR3 sequence reads: CASSQDNGGEAFF. In nucleotides, the CDR3 is TGCGCCAGCAGCCAAGATAATGGAGGTGAAGCTTTCTTT.

The chain combines TRBV4-3 with TRBJ2-7, with 15 bases aligning to TRBD2. Trimming cost V 0 bases and J 0 bases; bases outside gene matches: 9. Germline CDR1 is LGHNA and CDR2 is YSLEER. This CDR3 is 20 amino acids long. The CDR3 bases are TGCGCCAGCAGCCAAGATGCGGGACTAGCGGGAGGCAAATACTCCTACGAGCAGTACTTC. Encoded protein: CASSQDAGLAGGKYSYEQYF.

This chain connects TRBV5-6 to TRBJ2-5, with 8 bases aligning to TRBD1. This CDR3 spans 14 amino acids. Trimming at V came to 4 bases and at J to 4 bases, leaving 6 bases not matched to a gene. Germline V gives CDR1 SGHDT, CDR2 YYEEEE. CDR3: CASSIRGPGETQYF. The CDR3 region has the DNA TGTGCCAGCAGCATCAGGGGGCCGGGAGAGACCCAGTACTTC.

As DNA, the CDR3 is TGCAGTGCTTTGACAGGTGGGGCTTTCTTT. Protein: CSALTGGAFF. The chain joins TRBV20-1 to TRBJ1-1, with a weak D call TRBD1 (6 bases). Trimming cost V 5 bases and J 11 bases, with 12 bases left between them. This CDR3 is 10 amino acids long. Germline V gives CDR1 DFQATT, CDR2 SNEGSKA (reference sequence).

The chain combines TRBV9 with TRBJ1-2; D might be TRBD1 (6 bases). The CDR3 is 17 residues long. V was cut by 0 bases and J by 1 base, with 16 bases left in between. The germline V gene has CDR1 SGDLS and CDR2 YYNGEE. CDR3 sequence reads: CASSVAYRAGDNYGYTF. In DNA, the CDR3 is TGTGCCAGCAGCGTAGCCTATAGGGCAGGGGATAACTATGGCTACACCTTC.

The rearrangement links TRBV18 to TRBJ2-7; 11 bases are shared with TRBD1. V lost 1 base, J lost 5 bases, and 10 bases stayed unmatched. Germline-derived CDR1 and CDR2 are KGHSH and LQKENI. The CDR3 sequence is 17 residues long. CDR3 bases: TGTGCCAGCTCACCACGGCCTCCGGGACAGGGGGGCCACGAGCAGTACTTC. This translates into CASSPRPPGQGGHEQYF.

This clone was found a few times. The V gene is TRBV19, the J gene TRBJ2-7; TRBD1 agrees at 9 bases. Losses at the gene ends were 4 bases for V and 6 bases for J; bases not matched to a gene: 4. The CDR3 has 13 residues. Per germline, CDR1 LNHDA and CDR2 SQIVND (reference sequence). The CDR3 bases are TGTGCCAGTAGTACGGGACAGGGAAGCGAGCAGTACTTC. Its protein product is CASSTGQGSEQYF.

V usage is TRBV30 and J usage is TRBJ2-7; 13 bases match TRBD2. V lost 0 bases and J lost 7; bases outside the gene matches: 3. The CDR3 sequence is 14 residues long. CDR1 and CDR2 from the germline V gene are GTSNPN and SVGIG (reference sequence). This CDR3 is CAWSVGLAGVEQYF. In nucleotides, the CDR3 is TGTGCCTGGAGTGTTGGACTAGCGGGAGTTGAGCAGTACTTC.

J is TRBJ2-7 and V is TRBV10-3, with TRBD1 as a possible D gene (6 bases). CDR3 length: 12 residues. The germline CDR1 and CDR2 sequences are ENHRY and SYGVKD. Between the trimmed V and J ends, which lost 10 bases and 2 bases, there was a span of 12 bases. CDR3 nucleotide sequence: TGTGCCACGAGGACAGTTACCTACGAGCAGTACTTC. Its protein product is CATRTVTYEQYF.

The gene calls are TRBV4-3 and TRBJ2-7, with D possibly being TRBD2 (6 bases). The V gene's germline CDR1 is LGHNA and CDR2 YSLEER. Trimming stripped 3 bases from V and 3 bases from J, with 21 bases between. The CDR3 consists of 17 residues. CDR3: CASSQALMGTGIYEQYF. CDR3 nucleotide sequence: TGCGCCAGCAGCCAGGCCCTTATGGGGACTGGAATCTACGAGCAGTACTTC.

The gene calls are TRBV7-2 and TRBJ2-2; the D gene is possibly TRBD2 (5 bases). The CDR3 loop spans 14 amino acids. Trimming shortened V by 2 bases and J by 7 bases, and 11 bases separated the two germline ends. Germline V CDR1 and CDR2: SGHTA, FQGNSA. The CDR3 coding sequence is TGTGCCAGCAGCTTAAGGGAGTTGGGCGGGGAGCTGTTTTTT. This translates into CASSLRELGGELFF.

The chain employs TRBV10-2 and TRBJ2-5; the match to TRBD2 covers 11 bases. V shed 4 bases and J 4 bases; nucleotides not matched to a gene: 2. Germline V lookup: CDR1 WSHSY, CDR2 SAAADI. The CDR3 runs to 14 residues. CDR3 sequence: CASSAGTSGETQYF. CDR3 bases: TGCGCCAGCAGTGCCGGGACTAGCGGAGAGACCCAGTACTTC.

The rearrangement links TRBV11-2 to TRBJ2-3; TRBD2 matches at 10 bases. After removal of 4 bases from V and 7 bases from J, the junction contained 14 bases not matched to a gene. Germline values: CDR1 SGHAT, CDR2 FQNNGV. This CDR3 region has 17 residues. CDR3 amino acids: CASSSHPSGGSWNTQYF. For the CDR3, the DNA is TGTGCCAGCAGCTCCCATCCTAGCGGGGGCTCCTGGAATACGCAGTATTTT. The variable domain in full, completed from reference TRBV11-2 and TRBJ2-3, reads EAGVAQSPRYKIIEKRQSVAFWCNPISGHATLYWYQQILGQGPKLLIQFQNNGVVDDSQLPKDRFSAERLKGVDSTLKIQPAKLEDSAVYLCASSSHPSGGSWNTQYFGPGTRLTVL.

The rearrangement links TRBV29-1 to TRBJ1-2, with a possible D match to TRBD1 (6 bases). Looked up from germline, CDR1 is SQVTM and CDR2 is ANQGSEA. The CDR3 has 14 residues. Trimming stripped 1 base from V and 2 bases from J, with 11 bases between. CDR3 protein: CSVEGTAPNYGYTF. CDR3 DNA: TGCAGCGTTGAAGGGACAGCACCAAACTATGGCTACACCTTC.

The J gene is TRBJ2-1, the V gene TRBV7-2; a weak D match, TRBD1 (6 bases). There are 15 residues in the CDR3. Trimming took off 1 base at V and 6 bases at J, with 13 bases between the two ends. Germline V CDR1 and CDR2: SGHTA, FQGNSA. CDR3 loop: CASSLDWGPGNEQFF. The CDR3, as DNA: TGTGCCAGCAGCTTAGACTGGGGGCCGGGCAATGAGCAGTTCTTC.

The rearrangement links TRBV14 to TRBJ2-7; 9 bases are a match to TRBD2. Germline V CDR1 and CDR2: SGHDN, FVKESK. The V segment lost 0 bases and the J segment 3 bases; nucleotides outside the gene matches: 21. CDR3 length: 21 residues. For the CDR3, the DNA is TGTGCCAGCAGCCAAGAGAGCTTGTGTATGGGACTAGCTAGGGAGTTCTACGAGCAGTACTTC. Translation: CASSQESLCMGLAREFYEQYF.

The chain links TRBV5-8 to TRBJ2-1; 9 bases fit TRBD2. The ends lost 3 bases at V and 7 bases at J; junction bases unmatched: 8. The CDR3 runs to 15 residues. From germline, CDR1 is SGHTS and CDR2 YDEGEE. The CDR3 DNA is TGTGCCAGCAGCTCGGCTAGCGGGATCACGAATGAGCAGTTCTTC. This gives the protein CASSSASGITNEQFF.

The chain carries TRBV6-1 and TRBJ2-1, with 10 bases lining up with TRBD2. There are 14 residues in the CDR3. The germline CDR1 and CDR2 sequences are MNHNS and SASEGT. J gave up 7 bases and V 9 bases, and 9 bases lay outside the gene matches. CDR3 in DNA: TGTGCCAGGGGGGGACTAGCGAGGAAAAATGAGCAGTTCTTC. Translated: CARGGLARKNEQFF.

The chain joins TRBV6-6 to TRBJ2-7; TRBD2 aligns across 7 bases. The V segment lost 4 bases and the J segment 4 bases; nucleotides outside the gene matches: 7. The CDR3 length is 14 residues. Germline V CDR1 and CDR2: MNHNY, SVGAGI (reference sequence). In nucleotides, the CDR3 is TGTGCCAGCAGTTCCCTCGACGGGAGGTACGAGCAGTACTTC. Translated: CASSSLDGRYEQYF.

The genes are TRBV18 and TRBJ2-5; 10 nucleotides line up with TRBD1. The germline CDR1 and CDR2 sequences are KGHSH and LQKENI. The V and J ends lost 3 bases and 1 base, in that order; junction bases with no gene match: 5. This CDR3 has 16 amino acids. The CDR3 DNA reads TGTGCCAGCTCACCGAGGGACAGGGGCCTCCAAGAGACCCAGTACTTC. This encodes CASSPRDRGLQETQYF.

The V call is TRBV18, the J call TRBJ2-7; 8 nucleotides align to TRBD1. The length of the CDR3 is 16 residues. After removal of 6 bases from V and 2 bases from J, the junction contained 12 bases not matched to a gene. Germline V gives CDR1 KGHSH, CDR2 LQKENI. This CDR3 is CASSPTDRGAPYEQYF. As DNA, the CDR3 is TGTGCCAGCTCCCCAACCGACAGGGGCGCACCCTACGAGCAGTACTTC.

The V and J genes are TRBV14 and TRBJ2-5; 9 positions agree with TRBD2. Losses at the gene ends were 1 base for V and 0 bases for J; bases not matched to a gene: 12. The CDR3 covers 19 residues. CDR1 is SGHDN, CDR2 FVKESK, per germline. In nucleotides, the CDR3 is TGTGCCAGCAGCCAAGGGGGGGTAGCGGGAGAACTGTACCAAGAGACCCAGTACTTC. Residues: CASSQGGVAGELYQETQYF.

The V and J genes are TRBV4-3 and TRBJ2-4, with no clear D. Trimming cost V 1 base and J 8 bases, with 12 bases left between them. CDR3 length: 14 amino acids. CDR1 is LGHNA and CDR2 is YSLEER in the germline V gene. The CDR3 is CASSQALLVDIQYF. The CDR3 nucleotides read TGCGCCAGCAGCCAAGCCCTATTAGTAGACATTCAGTACTTC.